The sequence of this T cell receptor (beta chain) was determined in a study of glioma-infiltrating T cells after dendritic cell vaccination. About the research overall: Glioblastoma patients came from Phase I and II dendritic cell vaccination trials.

Overall study results and limits: No direct clonality-survival link was found; a diverse polyclonal response may matter.

For this clone: Its antigen is unidentified.

Stated time point: after dendritic cell vaccination, including at tumor progression/relapse. All glioblastoma patients lacked an isocitrate dehydrogenase mutation. The method was immunoSEQ multiplex PCR; TCRdb's version includes in-frame clones alone and lacks a portion of them. Of 65,000 to 80,000 clones in the sample, 87% were seen once. Germline CDR1 reads ENHRY; CDR2 reads SYGVKD. This CDR3 is built from 16 residues. V was shortened by 3 bases and J by 1 base, with 12 bases between the two germline ends. The receptor was derived from a human donor with glioblastoma. This rearrangement joins TRBV10-3 to TRBJ2-2; weak D call: TRBD1 (5 bases). Sample: blood, taken after dendritic cell vaccination. This chain's CDR3 is CAISDDSQGNTGELFF. DNA of the CDR3: TGTGCCATCAGTGACGATTCCCAGGGGAACACCGGGGAGCTGTTTTTT.